This is a list of T cell receptor beta chains from one sample in a study of cytomegalovirus exposure and HLA in healthy donors. The method was immunoSEQ multiplex PCR; TCRdb's version includes in-frame clones alone and lacks a portion of them. Found here are more than 300,000 clones, roughly 88% of them singletons; the top ten hold 0.8% to 0.85%. Sequencing was carried out using PBMCs. These receptors were taken from a woman under 30 in good health and CMV-seronegative. The CDR3 runs from the conserved cysteine through the conserved F or W. D genes are given only for firm matches. Rows give clone size only sometimes, using once, few, many, or a class for an expanded clone.

15	NA	TRBD2	TRBV13	TRBJ2-7	TGTGCCAGCAGCCCCACGGGGGGGGTTTCCTACGAGCAGTACTTC	CASSPTGGVSYEQYF
17	NA	TRBD2	TRBV10-1	TRBJ2-1	TGCGCCAGCAGCCCGGGGACTAGCGGCTCCACCAGGGAAGAGCAGTTCTTC	CASSPGTSGSTREEQFF
15	NA	NA	TRBV6-6	TRBJ1-5	TGTGCCAGCAGTTACTCTCACAGCCTCAATCAGCCCCAGCATTTT	CASSYSHSLNQPQHF
13	once	NA	TRBV7-6	TRBJ2-5	TGTGCCAGCAGCCTCGGACAGCTGGAGACCCAGTACTTC	CASSLGQLETQYF
15	NA	TRBD2	TRBV27	TRBJ2-7	TGTGCCAGCAGTTTATCGACGGGAGGTAGCTACGAGCAGTACTTC	CASSLSTGGSYEQYF
15	NA	NA	TRBV4-1	TRBJ2-4	TGCGCCAGCACGCGTGCTGAGGGGGACAAAAACATTCAGTACTTC	CASTRAEGDKNIQYF
13	NA	NA	TRBV9	TRBJ2-5	TGTGCCAGCAGCGGGAGGCAGAAAGAGACCCAGTACTTC	CASSGRQKETQYF
15	NA	NA	TRBV4-1	TRBJ2-7	TGCGCCAGCAGCCAAGACGGGAAGGGGACACCCGAGCAGTACTTC	CASSQDGKGTPEQYF
17	NA	NA	TRBV30	TRBJ2-7	TGTGCCTGGAGCCCCTCTCCCCTCAGACTTAATATCTACGAGCAGTACTTC	CAWSPSPLRLNIYEQYF
18	NA	TRBD2	TRBV2	TRBJ2-4	TGTGCCAGCAGTGAGGGAAGGACTAGCGGGGGGCCCGGAGGCATTCAGTACTTC	CASSEGRTSGGPGGIQYF
15	NA	NA	TRBV2	TRBJ2-1	TGTGCCAGCATGCTGGCAGGGACAATCTACAATGAGCAGTTCTTC	CASMLAGTIYNEQFF
16	NA	NA	TRBV6-1	TRBJ2-1	TGTGCCAGCAGTGGGCAGTGGGGGGAGAGAAGCAATGAGCAGTTCTTC	CASSGQWGERSNEQFF
12	NA	NA	TRBV28	TRBJ1-1	TGTGCCACCTACGACACTTACACTGAAGCTTTCTTT	CATYDTYTEAFF
15	few	TRBD1	TRBV2	TRBJ1-5	TGTGCCAGCAGACCAGGGGGTAAGAGCAATCAGCCCCAGCATTTT	CASRPGGKSNQPQHF
14	once	NA	TRBV19	TRBJ1-5	TGTGCCAGTAGTATAGGGGGGGGTCATCAGCCCCAGCATTTT	CASSIGGGHQPQHF
14	few	NA	TRBV5-1	TRBJ2-5	TGCGCCAGCAGCTTCGGCGGAGGGTCGGAGACCCAGTACTTC	CASSFGGGSETQYF
14	once	TRBD1	TRBV5-6	TRBJ1-3	TGTGCCAGCAGCCGGGGACAGGCTGGAAACACCATATATTTT	CASSRGQAGNTIYF
15	once	TRBD1	TRBV30	TRBJ1-2	TGTGCCTGGAGTCCTAGATTTCGGACAGGGTTTGGCTACACCTTC	CAWSPRFRTGFGYTF
17	NA	TRBD1	TRBV4-1	TRBJ1-3	TGCGCCAGCAGCCAACCGCGACAGGGGGCCTCTGGAAACACCATATATTTT	CASSQPRQGASGNTIYF
17	NA	TRBD1	TRBV7-7	TRBJ2-5	TGTGCCAGCAGCTCACTAAGGAGACAGGGGGCTCGAGAGACCCAGTACTTC	CASSSLRRQGARETQYF
15	NA	NA	TRBV19	TRBJ2-2	TGTGCCAGTAGTATAGGCGAGACGAACACCGGGGAGCTGTTTTTT	CASSIGETNTGELFF
15	NA	NA	TRBV11-2	TRBJ2-6	TGTGCCAGCAGCCCCCAGGGATCTGGGGCCAACGTCCTGACTTTC	CASSPQGSGANVLTF
13	NA	NA	TRBV27	TRBJ2-7	TGTGCCAGCAGTCTGAGGAGCACCTACGAGCAGTACTTC	CASSLRSTYEQYF
16	NA	TRBD2	TRBV2	TRBJ2-5	TGTGCCAGCAGTCGACTAGCGGGAGGGCCCGGGGAGACCCAGTACTTC	CASSRLAGGPGETQYF
14	NA	TRBD1	TRBV29-1	TRBJ2-1	TGCAGCGTTGGGACAGGGGGTCCCTACAATGAGCAGTTCTTC	CSVGTGGPYNEQFF
15	NA	NA	TRBV7-8	TRBJ1-2	TGTGCCAGCAGCTACCAGGGGAACCCTAACTATGGCTACACCTTC	CASSYQGNPNYGYTF
18	NA	TRBD1	TRBV30	TRBJ2-6	TGTGCCTGGAGTTCCTTAGACAGGGCAAGCTCTGGGGCCAACGTCCTGACTTTC	CAWSSLDRASSGANVLTF
15	NA	NA	TRBV4-2	TRBJ2-3	TGTGCCAGCAGCCAAGATCAATCCGTTCGGCTAGCGCAGTATTTT	CASSQDQSVRLAQYF
13	NA	NA	TRBV12-5	TRBJ2-5	TGTGCTAGTGGCACCGACTATCAAGAGACCCAGTACTTC	CASGTDYQETQYF
15	NA	NA	TRBV19	TRBJ2-1	TGTGCCAGTAGCCTGGACAGGCGGGAAAACAATGAGCAGTTCTTC	CASSLDRRENNEQFF
18	once	NA	TRBV5-6	TRBJ1-4	TGTGCCAGCAGCTCGAGGGTGTTTGGCCCTGCAACTAATGAAAAACTGTTTTTT	CASSSRVFGPATNEKLFF
12	once	NA	TRBV5-1	TRBJ2-1	TGCGCCAGCAGCTATCCTACGGGAAGGCAGTTCTTC	CASSYPTGRQFF
15	NA	NA	TRBV6-1	TRBJ2-6	TGTGCCAGCGTAACCGGGTACTCTGGGGCCAACGTCCTGACTTTC	CASVTGYSGANVLTF
12	NA	NA	TRBV28	TRBJ1-2	TGTGCCAGCAGTTTATGGTCTTATGGCTACACCTTC	CASSLWSYGYTF
14	NA	TRBD1	TRBV27	TRBJ1-2	TGTGCCAGCAGTTTAGGGGACAGACCCTATGGCTACACCTTC	CASSLGDRPYGYTF
14	NA	TRBD1	TRBV6-6	TRBJ2-7	TGTGCCAGCACCCCGGGACAGGGGGCCTACGAGCAGTACTTC	CASTPGQGAYEQYF
14	NA	TRBD2	TRBV11-2	TRBJ2-7	TGTGCCAGCAGCTTGGCTAGCGGGAGCTACGAGCAGTACTTC	CASSLASGSYEQYF
13	NA	TRBD1	TRBV19	TRBJ2-7	TGTGCCAGTAGTATGGACAGGGGTGGCGAGCAGTACTTC	CASSMDRGGEQYF
14	NA	NA	TRBV7-2	TRBJ2-7	TGTGCCAGCAGCCCCGGGACACAGGTCTACGAGCAGTACTTC	CASSPGTQVYEQYF
14	NA	NA	TRBV6-4	TRBJ2-5	TGTGCCAGCAGTGACTCGACCGGGAGACAGACCCAGTACTTC	CASSDSTGRQTQYF
19	NA	NA	TRBV2	TRBJ2-1	TGTGCCAGCAGTGCCCTGGCAACGGGGGTCCCGAGCTCCTACAATGAGCAGTTCTTC	CASSALATGVPSSYNEQFF
15	few	TRBD2	TRBV19	TRBJ2-7	TGTGCCAGTAGTATAGGAAGCGGGGGTTCCTACGAGCAGTACTTC	CASSIGSGGSYEQYF
14	NA	TRBD1	TRBV30	TRBJ1-4	TGTGCCTGGAGCCACGGACAGGGAGTTGAAAAACTGTTTTTT	CAWSHGQGVEKLFF
17	NA	TRBD1	TRBV2	TRBJ2-4	TGTGCCAGCAGTGAAGTGGGGGCCACGACAGGGGGAAACATTCAGTACTTC	CASSEVGATTGGNIQYF
17	few	TRBD1	TRBV4-1	TRBJ1-2	TGCGCCAGCAGCCAAGATCCCCGGGACAGGGGGATTGATGGCTACACCTTC	CASSQDPRDRGIDGYTF
19	NA	TRBD1	TRBV5-1	TRBJ2-1	TGCGCCAGCAGCTTTGGGACAGGGAATCGGGGGTCCCAGGCCAATGAGCAGTTCTTC	CASSFGTGNRGSQANEQFF
16	NA	NA	TRBV9	TRBJ2-3	TGTGCCAGCAGCGTAGATCGGGTGGAAGGGGTGGATACGCAGTATTTT	CASSVDRVEGVDTQYF
12	NA	NA	TRBV9	TRBJ1-1	TGTGCCAGCGCGGGGGCTGGGCCTGAAGCTTTCTTT	CASAGAGPEAFF
15	NA	NA	TRBV30	TRBJ2-5	TGTGCCTGGAGTGTGTCGTCCGCATCGGGAGAGACCCAGTACTTC	CAWSVSSASGETQYF
16	once	TRBD2	TRBV4-1	TRBJ2-3	TGCGCCAGCAGCCTCAGGCCGCGGGGGGGCACAGATACGCAGTATTTT	CASSLRPRGGTDTQYF
16	once	TRBD2	TRBV28	TRBJ2-5	TGTGCCAGCAGTTCGACTAGCGGGGCTATAAAAGAGACCCAGTACTTC	CASSSTSGAIKETQYF
16	NA	TRBD1	TRBV9	TRBJ1-2	TGTGCCAGCAGCGTAGCAAGGGACAGGGGGACCCATGGCTACACCTTC	CASSVARDRGTHGYTF
14	NA	NA	TRBV7-2	TRBJ1-1	TGTGCCAGCAGCTCGCAGGGCGGGAGCACTGAAGCTTTCTTT	CASSSQGGSTEAFF
13	few	NA	TRBV5-6	TRBJ1-2	TGTGCCAGCAGTATCTTGGGGGGTGGTGGCTACACCTTC	CASSILGGGGYTF
14	NA	TRBD2	TRBV30	TRBJ2-5	TGTGCCGGGAAAAGCGGGAGAACAGGCCAGACCCAGTACTTC	CAGKSGRTGQTQYF
13	NA	NA	TRBV5-1	TRBJ2-7	TGCGCCAGCAGCTTTCCTGGCACCTACGAGCAGTACTTC	CASSFPGTYEQYF